These 26 T cell receptor beta chains share one sample of origin, sequenced in a study of OX40 agonist ivuxolimab in advanced cancers. TCRdb keeps only in-frame clones here, not all; method: immunoSEQ multiplex PCR. The sample lists fewer than 40,000 clones; about 76% were seen once. Sequences were derived from CD4+ or CD8+ T cells sorted from blood, sampled in a trial of the OX40 agonist ivuxolimab. The source is an adult with an advanced solid tumor such as melanoma, head and neck, liver or kidney cancer.

The genes are TRBV4-3 and TRBJ2-2; D remains unclear. With 0 bases removed from V and 5 bases from J, the gap between germline ends came to 7 bases. In germline, CDR1 is LGHNA, CDR2 YSLEER. The CDR3 has 14 amino acids. In DNA form, the CDR3 reads TGCGCCAGCAGCCAAGATGGTGTTACCGGGGAGCTGTTTTTT. It yields the protein CASSQDGVTGELFF.

The V and J genes are TRBV11-2 and TRBJ2-5; 13 bases agree with TRBD2. Germline CDR1 SGHAT, CDR2 FQNNGV. V was pared by 5 bases and J by 2 bases, with 2 bases of the junction left unmatched. The CDR3 is 15 residues long. CDR3 bases: TGTGCCAGCAGCCCGGGACTAGCGGGACAAGAGACCCAGTACTTC. The encoded protein is CASSPGLAGQETQYF.

The J gene is TRBJ2-3, the V gene TRBV7-2; D is perhaps TRBD1 (5 bases). There are 15 residues in the CDR3. Per the germline V gene, CDR1 is SGHTA and CDR2 is FQGNSA. Trimming left V 1 base short and J 6 bases short, with 14 bases between. CDR3: CASSLGTGKDDTQYF. CDR3 nucleotide sequence: TGTGCCAGCAGCTTAGGCACAGGTAAAGACGATACGCAGTATTTT.

V gene TRBV11-2 combines with J gene TRBJ1-1; a weak D match, TRBD1 (5 bases). Trimming removed 3 bases at V and 0 bases at J, with 8 bases between. This CDR3 comprises 14 residues. Germline values: CDR1 SGHAT, CDR2 FQNNGV. The CDR3 coding sequence is TGTGCCAGCAGCTTTACAGGACTGAACACTGAAGCTTTCTTT. It yields the protein CASSFTGLNTEAFF.

The genes are TRBV30 and TRBJ1-1; weak D call: TRBD1 (5 bases). Trimming took off 0 bases at V and 4 bases at J, with 12 bases between the two ends. Germline V gives CDR1 GTSNPN, CDR2 SVGIG (reference sequence). The CDR3 is 14 residues long. For the CDR3, the DNA is TGTGCCTGGAGTGTATCAGGGACCTTCACTGAAGCTTTCTTT. Its translation is CAWSVSGTFTEAFF.

The rearrangement links TRBV4-2 to TRBJ1-2, with D possibly TRBD1 on 6 matching bases. Germline V lookup: CDR1 LGHNA, CDR2 YNFKEQ. The ends were cut back, 1 base at V and 8 bases at J, with 20 bases in the middle. The CDR3 is 16 residues long. DNA for the CDR3: TGTGCCAGCAGCCAAGGCGGCCAAAGGGGGAGTCAGGGCTACACCTTC. It is translated as CASSQGGQRGSQGYTF.

The chain has TRBV19 and TRBJ2-3; weak D call: TRBD2 (5 bases). The V and J ends lost 6 bases and 2 bases respectively, with 12 bases between them. Germline CDR1 and CDR2: LNHDA and SQIVND (reference sequence). CDR3 length: 14 amino acids. The CDR3 reads CASSPLRATDTQYF. The CDR3 DNA follows: TGTGCCAGTAGCCCGCTGCGGGCCACAGATACGCAGTATTTT.

This CDR3 is CASSPFSGGETQYF. DNA of the CDR3: TGTGCCAGCAGCCCTTTTAGCGGGGGAGAGACCCAGTACTTC. V is TRBV7-2 and J is TRBJ2-5; the match to TRBD2 covers 9 bases. The germline V gene encodes CDR1 SGHTA and CDR2 FQGNSA. The trim removed 5 bases at V and 4 bases at J, leaving 5 bases unmatched. The CDR3 consists of 14 residues.

The chain recombines TRBV5-1 with TRBJ2-7, with 9 bases that match TRBD1. CDR1 SGHRS and CDR2 YFSETQ come from the germline V gene. The CDR3 is 15 amino acids. Trimming cost V 3 bases and J 4 bases; bases outside gene matches: 8. The CDR3: CASSSSGTGLYEQYF. The CDR3 nucleotides read TGCGCCAGCAGCTCATCCGGGACAGGGTTATACGAGCAGTACTTC.

V is TRBV5-1 and J is TRBJ2-7; TRBD2 matches at 11 bases. V shed 0 bases and J 3 bases; nucleotides not matched to a gene: 5. The CDR3 spans 16 residues. Germline assignment: CDR1 SGHRS and CDR2 YFSETQ. The CDR3 DNA sequence: TGCGCCAGCAGCTTGGCTAGCGGGGGGACGTTCTACGAGCAGTACTTC. As protein: CASSLASGGTFYEQYF.

With respect to this clone: At one end the junction does not follow the germline gene, possibly because of a read error. The V gene is TRBV5-4, the J gene TRBJ2-7, with D uncertain. The CDR3 covers 16 residues. Germline loops: CDR1 SGHNT, CDR2 YYREEE (reference sequence). The CDR3 protein is CASSLGRTRSSYKQYF. For the CDR3, the DNA is TGTGCCAGCAGCTTGGGTAGAACGCGGAGCTCCTACAAGCAGTACTTC.

The chain uses TRBV15 and TRBJ1-5; maybe TRBD1 (5 bases). The germline V and J ends were trimmed by 0 bases and 1 base, with 13 bases remaining between them. This CDR3 is 17 amino acids long. CDR1 and CDR2 from the germline V gene are LNHNV and YYDKDF (reference sequence). The CDR3: CATSRERAGKSNQPQHF. CDR3 DNA sequence: TGTGCCACCAGCAGAGAGCGGGCAGGGAAAAGCAATCAGCCCCAGCATTTT.

V is TRBV21-1 and J is TRBJ1-1; the DNA was not compared with TRBD1, the D call given in the table. TRBV21-1 is termed a pseudogene. The CDR3 has 15 amino acids. In nucleotides, the CDR3 is TGTGCCAGCAGCATACCGCGAAAAGGGGCAACTGAAGCTTTCTTT. Translated, it gives CASSIPRKGATEAFF.

This chain links TRBV6-1 with TRBJ1-5; TRBD1 is a possible D gene (6 bases). The CDR3 is made up of 15 amino acids. V was clipped by 6 bases and J by 1 base, with 13 bases between them. Germline V gene data show CDR1 as MNHNS and CDR2 as SASEGT. The CDR3 here is CASREGGGSNQPQHF. The CDR3 DNA follows: TGTGCCAGCAGAGAGGGCGGGGGCAGCAATCAGCCCCAGCATTTT.

This sequence joins TRBV6-1 and TRBJ1-2; maybe TRBD1 (6 bases). Germline CDR1 MNHNS, CDR2 SASEGT. The CDR3 is made up of 16 amino acids. V was pared by 1 base and J by 8 bases, with 20 bases between. The CDR3 DNA follows: TGTGCCAGCAGTGAAGAGGAGGCGTGGGGGCTAGGGGGCTACACCTTC. Protein product: CASSEEEAWGLGGYTF.

This chain links TRBV25-1 with TRBJ2-5, with 7 bases lining up with TRBD2. Germline V CDR1 and CDR2: MGHDK, SYGVNS. The junction had 8 bases not matched to a gene; V was cut back by 5 bases and J by 5 bases. The CDR3 runs 14 residues. CDR3 protein: CASSSGEVLETQYF. The CDR3 nucleotides read TGTGCCAGCAGTAGCGGGGAGGTTTTGGAGACCCAGTACTTC. Using reference TRBV25-1 and TRBJ2-5 for the parts outside the CDR3, the full variable domain is EADIYQTPRYLVIGTGKKITLECSQTMGHDKMYWYQQDPGMELHLIHYSYGVNSTEKGDLSSESTVSRIRTEHFPLTLESARPSHTSQYLCASSSGEVLETQYFGPGTRLLVL.

The chain has TRBV7-2 and TRBJ2-2; no reliable D call. Trimming removed 4 bases at V and 6 bases at J, with 15 bases between. The germline CDR1 and CDR2 sequences are SGHTA and FQGNSA. The CDR3 covers 15 residues. The CDR3 bases are TGTGCCAGCAGCTCTACTAACACGAAGGCCGGGGAGCTGTTTTTT. Residues: CASSSTNTKAGELFF.

The V gene is TRBV6-5, the J gene TRBJ1-1; a possible D gene is TRBD1 (5 bases). Germline V gene lookup returns CDR1 MNHEY and CDR2 SVGAGI. The ends were cut back, 2 bases at V and 11 bases at J, with 9 bases in the middle. The CDR3 totals 11 residues. The DNA of the CDR3 is TGTGCCAGCAGTTACCGACAGAGGGCTTTCTTT. Protein sequence: CASSYRQRAFF.

The V and J genes are TRBV16 and TRBJ2-6; 8 bases fit TRBD1. The V gene end was trimmed by 0 bases and the J gene end by 2 bases; junction bases not matched to a gene: 6. CDR3 size: 18 residues. Germline CDR1 reads KGHSY; CDR2 reads FQNENV. CDR3 loop: CASSQSRQGATGANVLTF. In DNA form, the CDR3 reads TGTGCCAGCAGCCAATCCCGGCAGGGGGCAACTGGGGCCAACGTCCTGACTTTC.

The chain is built from TRBV5-1 and TRBJ1-2, with 10 nucleotides matching TRBD1. CDR1 and CDR2 from the germline V gene are SGHRS and YFSETQ. CDR3 length equals 14 residues. V gave up 4 bases and J gave up 6 bases; unmatched junction bases: 6. The CDR3 coding sequence is TGCGCCAGCAGCCCAGCCGGGACAGGGGATGGCTACACCTTC. Translated, it gives CASSPAGTGDGYTF.

The rearrangement links TRBV19 to TRBJ1-5; tentatively, D is TRBD1 (5 bases). The CDR3 has 14 residues. CDR1 and CDR2 (germline): LNHDA, SQIVND (reference sequence). V was shortened by 6 bases and J by 0 bases, with 9 bases between the two germline ends. CDR3 region: CASRARASNQPQHF. The CDR3 nucleotides read TGTGCCAGTAGGGCCAGGGCTAGCAATCAGCCCCAGCATTTT.

The chain carries TRBV2 and TRBJ2-7; 9 nucleotides match TRBD1. Unmatched junction bases numbered 4, after V lost 1 base and J lost 0 bases. CDR1 is SNHLY, CDR2 FYNNEI, per germline. The CDR3 runs 16 residues. DNA for the CDR3: TGTGCCAGCAGTGAAGGGAAGGGACAGGGCTCCTACGAGCAGTACTTC. Protein: CASSEGKGQGSYEQYF.

The chain links TRBV27 to TRBJ2-3; weak D call: TRBD1 (6 bases). With 5 bases removed from V and 1 base from J, the gap between germline ends came to 13 bases. The CDR3 length is 15 residues. Germline values: CDR1 MNHEY, CDR2 SMNVEV (reference sequence). The CDR3 bases are TGTGCCAGCAGTCTAGGACAGTGGGGCACAGATACGCAGTATTTT. Translation: CASSLGQWGTDTQYF.

There are a few counts of this clone. The genes are TRBV19 and TRBJ1-5, with D unresolved. V dropped 3 bases and J dropped 7 bases, with 13 bases sitting between them. Looked up from germline, CDR1 is LNHDA and CDR2 is SQIVND (reference sequence). The CDR3 has 14 residues. The CDR3 nucleotides read TGTGCCAGTAGTATCCTGGATGTGGAGCAGCCCCAGCATTTT. This gives the protein CASSILDVEQPQHF.

The gene calls are TRBV7-9 and TRBJ2-7; 10 bases fit TRBD2. V gave up 8 bases and J gave up 9 bases; unmatched junction bases: 10. The CDR3 has 13 residues. CDR1 and CDR2 (germline): SEHNR, FQNEAQ (reference sequence). CDR3 region: CASGGTSATGQYF. As DNA, the CDR3 is TGTGCCAGCGGGGGGACTAGCGCTACGGGGCAGTACTTC.

This clone came up a few times. The chain has TRBV7-9 and TRBJ1-6; 8 bases are a match to TRBD1. The CDR3 extends over 15 amino acids. The V segment lost 1 base and the J segment 5 bases; nucleotides outside the gene matches: 1. Germline V lookup: CDR1 SEHNR, CDR2 FQNEAQ (reference sequence). The CDR3 DNA reads TGTGCCAGCAGCTTAGGGACAGGGAATAATTCACCCCTCCACTTT. Its protein product is CASSLGTGNNSPLHF.